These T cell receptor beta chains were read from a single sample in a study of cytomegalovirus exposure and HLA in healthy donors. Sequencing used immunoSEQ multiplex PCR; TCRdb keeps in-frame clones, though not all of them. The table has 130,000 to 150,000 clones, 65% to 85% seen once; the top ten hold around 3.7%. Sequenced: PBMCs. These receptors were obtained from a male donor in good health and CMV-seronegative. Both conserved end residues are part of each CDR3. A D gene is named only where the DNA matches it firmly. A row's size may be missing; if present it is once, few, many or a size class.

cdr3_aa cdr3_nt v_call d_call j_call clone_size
CASSPGGTGANYGYTF TGTGCCAGCAGTCCAGGGGGGACAGGGGCCAACTATGGCTACACCTTC TRBV28 TRBD1 TRBJ1-2 .
CASSLEGTGMIGYTF TGTGCCAGCAGCTTAGAGGGGACAGGGATGATAGGCTACACCTTC TRBV11-2 TRBD1 TRBJ1-2 .
CASSLMTGVAYEQYF TGTGCCAGCAGCTTAATGACGGGTGTAGCCTACGAGCAGTACTTC TRBV7-3 . TRBJ2-7 once
CSGDRGETQYF TGCAGTGGAGACAGGGGTGAGACCCAGTACTTC TRBV20-1 TRBD1 TRBJ2-5 .
CASSHATGVSSYEQYF TGTGCCAGCAGCCACGCGACAGGGGTCAGCTCCTACGAGCAGTACTTC TRBV5-6 TRBD1 TRBJ2-7 .
CSSSPLGQGGWNEQFF TGTTCCAGCAGCCCCCTGGGCCAGGGCGGTTGGAATGAGCAGTTCTTC TRBV7-9 . TRBJ2-1 once
CASGDRRINGYTF TGTGCCAGCGGGGACAGGCGGATAAATGGCTACACCTTC TRBV6-5 TRBD1 TRBJ1-2 .
CASSRDPGQINEKLFF TGTGCCAGCAGCCGAGATCCGGGACAAATAAATGAAAAACTGTTTTTT TRBV9 . TRBJ1-4 .
CASSSDLPGRRRETQYF TGTGCCAGCAGCTCAGACCTTCCCGGACGTCGGAGGGAGACCCAGTACTTC TRBV7-6 . TRBJ2-5 .
CASSTGTRVYEQYF TGTGCCAGCAGTACCGGCACCCGGGTATACGAGCAGTACTTC TRBV6-1 . TRBJ2-7 .
CASSETGYTEAFF TGTGCCAGCAGCGAGACAGGGTACACTGAAGCTTTCTTT TRBV7-9 TRBD1 TRBJ1-1 .
CASSPDVLAGDKQYF TGTGCCAGCTCACCAGACGTACTAGCGGGAGATAAGCAGTACTTC TRBV18 TRBD2 TRBJ2-7 few
CASKTGFEAFF TGTGCCAGCAAAACAGGGTTTGAAGCTTTCTTT TRBV6-5 . TRBJ1-1 .
CASRYRDTQYF TGTGCCAGCAGGTATAGAGATACGCAGTATTTT TRBV6-1 . TRBJ2-3 .
CASSPGAPGQGYEQYF TGTGCCAGCTCACCAGGTGCTCCGGGACAGGGCTACGAGCAGTACTTC TRBV18 TRBD1 TRBJ2-7 .
CASSRRQTSGANVLTF TGTGCCAGCAGTCGGAGACAGACCTCTGGGGCCAACGTCCTGACTTTC TRBV7-9 . TRBJ2-6 .